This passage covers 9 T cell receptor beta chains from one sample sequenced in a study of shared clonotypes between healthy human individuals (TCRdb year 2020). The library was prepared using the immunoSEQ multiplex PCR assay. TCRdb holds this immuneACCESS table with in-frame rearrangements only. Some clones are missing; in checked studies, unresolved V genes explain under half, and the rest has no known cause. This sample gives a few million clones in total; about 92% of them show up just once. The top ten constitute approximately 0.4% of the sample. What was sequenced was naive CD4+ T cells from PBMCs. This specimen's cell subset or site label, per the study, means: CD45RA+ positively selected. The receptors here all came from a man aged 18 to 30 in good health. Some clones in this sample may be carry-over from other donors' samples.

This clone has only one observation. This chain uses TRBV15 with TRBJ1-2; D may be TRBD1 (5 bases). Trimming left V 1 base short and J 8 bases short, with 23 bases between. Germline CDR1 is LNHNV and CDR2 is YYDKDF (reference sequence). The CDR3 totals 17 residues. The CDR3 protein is CATSRAPRGQSKSGYTF. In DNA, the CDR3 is TGTGCCACCAGCAGAGCCCCAAGGGGCCAATCTAAATCCGGCTACACCTTC.

CDR3 DNA sequence: TGTGCCAGCAGCCAAGGCTCGGAGACCCAGTACTTC. Its translation is CASSQGSETQYF. The J gene is TRBJ2-5, the V gene TRBV7-9; D is unclear. Trimming removed 5 bases at V and 5 bases at J, with 9 bases between. The CDR3 loop spans 12 amino acids. The germline V gene encodes CDR1 SEHNR and CDR2 FQNEAQ (reference sequence).

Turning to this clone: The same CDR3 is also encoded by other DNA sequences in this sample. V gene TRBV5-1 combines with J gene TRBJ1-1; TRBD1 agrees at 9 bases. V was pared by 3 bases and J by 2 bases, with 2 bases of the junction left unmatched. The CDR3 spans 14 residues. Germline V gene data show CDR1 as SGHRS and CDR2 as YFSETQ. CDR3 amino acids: CASSSGQGNTEAFF. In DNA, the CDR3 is TGCGCCAGCAGCTCGGGACAGGGAAACACTGAAGCTTTCTTT.

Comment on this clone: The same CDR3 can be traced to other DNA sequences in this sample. The CDR3 loop reads CASSGQETQYF. CDR3 DNA: TGTGCCAGCAGTGGCCAAGAGACCCAGTACTTC. The chain is built from TRBV2 and TRBJ2-5; no clear D. CDR1 is SNHLY and CDR2 is FYNNEI in the germline V gene. This CDR3 comprises 11 residues. Trimming removed 4 bases from V and 1 base from J, with 1 base in between.

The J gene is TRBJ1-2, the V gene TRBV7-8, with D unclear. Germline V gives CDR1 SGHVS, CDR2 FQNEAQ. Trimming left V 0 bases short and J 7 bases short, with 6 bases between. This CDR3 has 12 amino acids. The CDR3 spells CASSLAGPGYTF. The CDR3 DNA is TGTGCCAGCAGCTTAGCGGGCCCTGGCTACACCTTC.

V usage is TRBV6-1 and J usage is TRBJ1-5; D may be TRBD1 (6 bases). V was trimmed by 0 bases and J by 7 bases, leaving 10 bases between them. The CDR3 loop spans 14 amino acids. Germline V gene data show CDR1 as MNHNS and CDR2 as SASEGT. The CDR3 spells CASSEAGGHQPQHF. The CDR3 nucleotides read TGTGCCAGCAGTGAAGCAGGGGGTCACCAGCCCCAGCATTTT.

The DNA for the CDR3 is TGTGCCAGCAGCTCGGACACGAACACTGAAGCTTTCTTT. Protein sequence: CASSSDTNTEAFF. The rearrangement uses TRBV6-1 and TRBJ1-1; D may be TRBD1 (5 bases). Germline CDR1 and CDR2: MNHNS and SASEGT. Trimming shortened V by 6 bases and J by 1 base, and 9 bases separated the two germline ends. CDR3 length equals 13 residues.

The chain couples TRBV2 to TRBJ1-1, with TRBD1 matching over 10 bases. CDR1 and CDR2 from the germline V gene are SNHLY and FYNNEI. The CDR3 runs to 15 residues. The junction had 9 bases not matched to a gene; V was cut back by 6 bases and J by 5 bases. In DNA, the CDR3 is TGTGCCAGCAGCAGTCTGCCGGGACAGGGGACTGAAGCTTTCTTT. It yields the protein CASSSLPGQGTEAFF.

As DNA, the CDR3 is TGTGCCAGCAGCTTAACGTCAGGGCGCGATCTCTCCTACGAGCAGTACTTC. This translates into CASSLTSGRDLSYEQYF. The genes are TRBV11-3 and TRBJ2-7; D might be TRBD1 (5 bases). Trimming removed 2 bases from V and 0 bases from J, with 17 bases in between. The CDR3 covers 17 residues. The germline gives CDR1 SGHNT, CDR2 YENEEA.